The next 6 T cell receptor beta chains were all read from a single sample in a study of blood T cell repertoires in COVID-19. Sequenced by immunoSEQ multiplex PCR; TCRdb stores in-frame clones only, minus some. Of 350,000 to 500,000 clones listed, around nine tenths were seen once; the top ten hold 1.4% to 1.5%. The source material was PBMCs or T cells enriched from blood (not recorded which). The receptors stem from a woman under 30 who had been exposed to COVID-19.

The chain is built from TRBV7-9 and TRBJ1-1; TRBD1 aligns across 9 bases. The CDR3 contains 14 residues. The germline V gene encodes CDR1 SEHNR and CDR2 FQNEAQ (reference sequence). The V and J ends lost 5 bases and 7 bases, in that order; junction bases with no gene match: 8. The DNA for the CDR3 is TGTGCCAGCAGCACAGGGGGCGCGAGGTTTGAAGCTTTCTTT. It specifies CASSTGGARFEAFF.

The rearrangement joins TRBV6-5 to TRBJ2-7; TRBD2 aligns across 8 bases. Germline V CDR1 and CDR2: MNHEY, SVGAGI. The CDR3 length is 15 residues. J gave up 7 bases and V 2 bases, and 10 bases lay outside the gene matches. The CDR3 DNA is TGTGCCAGCAGTTACATGGGACGGGGGGGAGATGAGCAGTACTTC. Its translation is CASSYMGRGGDEQYF.

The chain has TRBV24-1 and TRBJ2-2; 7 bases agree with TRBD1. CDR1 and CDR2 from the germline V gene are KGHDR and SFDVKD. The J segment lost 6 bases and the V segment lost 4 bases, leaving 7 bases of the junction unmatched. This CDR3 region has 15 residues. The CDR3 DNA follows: TGTGCCACCAGTGACCCAGGGGGACGGGCCGGGGAGCTGTTTTTT. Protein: CATSDPGGRAGELFF.

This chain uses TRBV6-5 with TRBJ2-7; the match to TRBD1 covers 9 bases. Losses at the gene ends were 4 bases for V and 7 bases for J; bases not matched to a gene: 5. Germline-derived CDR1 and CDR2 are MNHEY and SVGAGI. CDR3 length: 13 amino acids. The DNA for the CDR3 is TGTGCCAGCAGTTCAAACAGGGGGCTAGAGCAGTACTTC. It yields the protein CASSSNRGLEQYF.

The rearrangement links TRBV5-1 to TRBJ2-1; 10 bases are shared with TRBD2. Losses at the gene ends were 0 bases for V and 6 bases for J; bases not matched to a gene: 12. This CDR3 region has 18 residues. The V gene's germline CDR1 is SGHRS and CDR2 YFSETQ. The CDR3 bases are TGCGCCAGCAGCTTGGAGGGGCTAGCGGGAGCGGCTTTCAATGAGCAGTTCTTC. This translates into CASSLEGLAGAAFNEQFF.

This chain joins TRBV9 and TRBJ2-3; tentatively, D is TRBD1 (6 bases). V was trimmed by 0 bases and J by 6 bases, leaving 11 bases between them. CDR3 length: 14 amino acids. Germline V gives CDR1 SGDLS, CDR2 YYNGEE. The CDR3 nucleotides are TGTGCCAGCAGCGTAGAGGGGGTAGGGGATACGCAGTATTTT. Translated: CASSVEGVGDTQYF.